Following are 27 T cell receptor beta chains from one sample sequenced in a study of T cells after yellow fever vaccination. TCRdb fed the 5' RACE reads into MiXCR, producing one record per CDR3 protein. The sample lists about 510,000 distinct CDR3 sequences, 21% occurring once. The material sequenced was PBMCs, taken about 21 days after the first yellow fever vaccination. These receptors all stem from a young man who received the YFV17D yellow fever vaccine.

The genes are TRBV28 and TRBJ2-5, with a weak D call TRBD2 (6 bases). In germline, CDR1 is MDHEN, CDR2 SYDVKM. Deletions cut 0 bases from V and 1 base from J, with 12 bases between. The CDR3 covers 16 residues. The CDR3 sequence: CASSLWLRGFQETQYF. The CDR3 coding sequence is TGTGCCAGCAGTTTATGGTTGCGGGGCTTCCAAGAGACCCAGTACTTC. The full variable domain, with the rest looked up from reference TRBV28 and TRBJ2-5, is DVKVTQSSRYLVKRTGEKVFLECVQDMDHENMFWYRQDPGLGLRLIYFSYDVKMKEKGDIPEGYSVSREKKERFSLILESASTNQTSMYLCASSLWLRGFQETQYFGPGTRLLVL.

The chain joins TRBV7-8 to TRBJ1-2; D is perhaps TRBD1 (5 bases). Germline lookup yields CDR1 SGHVS and CDR2 FQNEAQ. The V end lost 5 bases, the J end lost 8 bases, and 18 bases lay between the germline ends. This CDR3 spans 14 amino acids. DNA of the CDR3: TGTGCCAGCAGCCTTGGGGACTCAGCTATCGGCTACACCTTC. This translates into CASSLGDSAIGYTF.

CDR3 DNA: TGTGCCAGCAGCCCTACACGGGACTCTGGGGCCAACGTCCTGACTTTC. It codes for CASSPTRDSGANVLTF. The V call is TRBV7-2, the J call TRBJ2-6, with TRBD2 as a possible D gene (5 bases). The CDR3 loop spans 16 amino acids. V was pared by 5 bases and J by 0 bases, with 11 bases between. CDR1 and CDR2 (germline): SGHTA, FQGNSA.

The V gene is TRBV4-2, the J gene TRBJ2-6; D gene unclear. Germline assignment: CDR1 LGHNA and CDR2 YNFKEQ. Trimming removed 0 bases from V and 0 bases from J, with 9 bases in between. This CDR3 is built from 17 residues. CDR3 protein: CASSQEGPHSGANVLTF. CDR3 nucleotides: TGTGCCAGCAGCCAAGAAGGGCCACACTCTGGGGCCAACGTCCTGACTTTC.

This clonotype was counted a few times. The chain uses TRBV28 and TRBJ2-4; D is undetermined. Germline lookup yields CDR1 MDHEN and CDR2 SYDVKM. The V end was cut by 5 bases, the J end by 8 bases, with 13 bases between. The CDR3 has 13 amino acids. The CDR3 bases are TGTGCCAGCAGTACCCCTAACGAGTACATTCAGTACTTC. As protein: CASSTPNEYIQYF.

This clonotype has a handful of counts. The V gene is TRBV14, the J gene TRBJ2-4; D may be TRBD1 (5 bases). CDR1 and CDR2 (germline): SGHDN, FVKESK. The CDR3 is 13 residues long. Trimming removed 4 bases from V and 7 bases from J, with 11 bases in between. CDR3 loop: CASSLVGVNIQYF. CDR3 nucleotide sequence: TGTGCCAGCAGCCTGGTAGGGGTTAACATTCAGTACTTC. The full variable domain, with the rest looked up from reference TRBV14 and TRBJ2-4, is EAGVTQFPSHSVIEKGQTVTLRCDPISGHDNLYWYRRVMGKEIKFLLHFVKESKQDESGMPNNRFLAERTGGTYSTLKVQPAELEDSGVYFCASSLVGVNIQYFGAGTRLSVL.

This clonotype was observed a handful of times. V is TRBV7-2 and J is TRBJ1-5; D may be TRBD1 (5 bases). The CDR3 extends over 16 amino acids. CDR1 is SGHTA and CDR2 is FQGNSA in the germline V gene. V lost 3 bases and J 11 bases, leaving 23 bases between the germline ends. The DNA for the CDR3 is TGTGCCAGCAGCTTCCTAACGTCAGGGCGATCGTGGGCCCAGCATTTT. This translates into CASSFLTSGRSWAQHF. The full variable domain, rest sourced from reference TRBV7-2 and TRBJ1-5, is GAGVSQSPSNKVTEKGKDVELRCDPISGHTALYWYRQSLGQGLEFLIYFQGNSAPDKSGLPSDRFSAERTGGSVSTLTIQRTQQEDSAVYLCASSFLTSGRSWAQHFGDGTRLSIL.

The rearrangement links TRBV6-6 to TRBJ1-5; D may be TRBD1 (5 bases). The V gene's germline CDR1 is MNHNY and CDR2 SVGAGI (reference sequence). The ends were cut back, 11 bases at V and 4 bases at J, with 15 bases in the middle. The CDR3 is 13 amino acids. The CDR3: CAHVSGLNQPQHF. The CDR3 DNA reads TGTGCCCACGTCTCGGGACTAAATCAGCCCCAGCATTTT.

There are a few counts of this clonotype. This chain connects TRBV5-1 to TRBJ1-2; D gene ambiguous. Trimming took off 4 bases at V and 2 bases at J, with 15 bases between the two ends. There are 15 residues in the CDR3. From germline, CDR1 is SGHRS and CDR2 YFSETQ. The CDR3 here is CASSLGIAVNYGYTF. CDR3 DNA: TGCGCCAGCAGCCTTGGGATTGCGGTAAACTATGGCTACACCTTC.

This clonotype occurred a few times. The rearrangement uses TRBV18 and TRBJ2-5, with D maybe TRBD2 (6 bases). This CDR3 comprises 15 residues. V lost 2 bases to trimming and J lost 0 bases, with 10 bases between them. Germline V gene data show CDR1 as KGHSH and CDR2 as LQKENI. The CDR3 region is CASSPVRGNQETQYF. The DNA for the CDR3 is TGTGCCAGCTCACCAGTACGGGGGAACCAAGAGACCCAGTACTTC.

The chain has TRBV7-9 and TRBJ2-3, with TRBD1 identical over 8 bases. Trimming cost V 5 bases and J 2 bases; bases outside gene matches: 6. CDR3 size: 15 residues. Germline values: CDR1 SEHNR, CDR2 FQNEAQ (reference sequence). CDR3 sequence reads: CASSQPTGVTDTQYF. Written as DNA, the CDR3 is TGTGCCAGCAGCCAACCGACAGGGGTCACAGATACGCAGTATTTT.

This clonotype was found a few times. The chain has TRBV7-2 and TRBJ1-4; the D gene is possibly TRBD1 (6 bases). With 6 bases removed from V and 0 bases from J, the gap between germline ends came to 14 bases. This CDR3 is 16 amino acids long. Looked up from germline, CDR1 is SGHTA and CDR2 is FQGNSA. The CDR3 region has the DNA TGTGCCAGCAGTCGACAGGATATAGCAACTAATGAAAAACTGTTTTTT. It yields the protein CASSRQDIATNEKLFF.

The V gene is TRBV28, the J gene TRBJ2-1; possible D gene TRBD1, 7 bases. The germline gives CDR1 MDHEN, CDR2 SYDVKM. V was trimmed by 6 bases and J by 0 bases, leaving 12 bases between them. The length of the CDR3 is 15 residues. The CDR3 reads CASRGGDSSYNEQFF. DNA for the CDR3: TGTGCCAGCAGGGGCGGGGACAGCTCCTACAATGAGCAGTTCTTC.

This clonotype has more than one count but fewer than ten. The CDR3 nucleotides are TGCGCCAGCAGCCAAGGTGAAGGGACAGATACGCAGTATTTT. Translation: CASSQGEGTDTQYF. The chain is built from TRBV4-1 and TRBJ2-3, with no clear D. The CDR3 consists of 14 residues. With 1 base removed from V and 3 bases from J, the gap between germline ends came to 8 bases. CDR1 and CDR2 (germline): MGHRA, YSYEKL.

The CDR3 DNA sequence: TGCGCCAGCAGCTGGTCGGGGGGGTTGAACACCGGGGAGCTGTTTTTT. This sequence encodes CASSWSGGLNTGELFF. The genes are TRBV5-1 and TRBJ2-2; 8 positions match TRBD2. After removal of 3 bases from V and 1 base from J, the junction contained 5 bases not matched to a gene. Germline-derived CDR1 and CDR2 are SGHRS and YFSETQ. The CDR3 is 16 residues long.

This clonotype was seen just once. This chain uses TRBV11-2 with TRBJ2-3; D is uncertain. Germline V gene sequence: CDR1 SGHAT, CDR2 FQNNGV. The CDR3 has 11 amino acids. Trimming cost V 2 bases and J 8 bases, with 5 bases left between them. The CDR3 protein is CASSLMTTQYF. The CDR3 DNA reads TGTGCCAGCAGCTTAATGACTACGCAGTATTTT.

This clonotype showed up many times. The rearrangement joins TRBV20-1 to TRBJ2-7; 9 positions agree with TRBD1. J lost 7 bases, V lost 6 bases, and 7 bases had no gene match. The CDR3 runs 12 residues. The germline CDR1 and CDR2 sequences are DFQATT and SNEGSKA (reference sequence). In DNA form, the CDR3 reads TGCAGTGCAGGGACAGGGTTTGGGGAGCAGTACGTC. Protein product: CSAGTGFGEQYV.

This clonotype was counted only a few times. The chain has TRBV6-2 or TRBV6-3 and TRBJ2-5; 13 bases map to TRBD2. V shed 5 bases and J 4 bases; nucleotides not matched to a gene: 4. This CDR3 is 15 amino acids long. Germline CDR1 reads MNHEY; CDR2 reads SVGEGT. The CDR3 is CASSATSGGTETQYF. In DNA form, the CDR3 reads TGTGCCAGCAGTGCGACTAGCGGGGGGACAGAGACCCAGTACTTC.

The gene calls are TRBV10-3 and TRBJ2-1, with D possibly matching TRBD2 (5 bases). V shed 0 bases and J shed 6 bases, with 9 bases lying between them. The germline gives CDR1 ENHRY, CDR2 SYGVKD. The CDR3 has 14 residues. CDR3 DNA: TGTGCCATCAGTGAGTCAGGACTCTTCAATGAGCAGTTCTTC. Protein: CAISESGLFNEQFF.

CDR3 protein: CSAASRDKSTDTQYF. The CDR3 DNA follows: TGCAGTGCTGCAAGTCGGGACAAAAGCACAGATACGCAGTATTTT. The J gene is TRBJ2-3, the V gene TRBV20-1, with D maybe TRBD1 (6 bases). The CDR3 has 15 amino acids. Trimming removed 5 bases from V and 0 bases from J, with 15 bases in between. In germline, CDR1 is DFQATT, CDR2 SNEGSKA (reference sequence).

This clonotype has just a few counts. The rearrangement joins TRBV7-8 to TRBJ2-5; the match to TRBD2 covers 9 bases. There are 17 residues in the CDR3. V shed 5 bases, J shed 5 bases, and the junction held 15 bases outside the gene matches. Germline CDR1 SGHVS, CDR2 FQNEAQ. CDR3 amino acids: CASSPRTGTSWEETQYF. CDR3 coding DNA: TGTGCCAGCAGCCCTCGAACCGGGACTAGCTGGGAGGAGACCCAGTACTTC.

The table lists this clonotype with a few counts. This chain uses TRBV7-2 with TRBJ2-1; 7 bases align to TRBD1. The CDR3 loop spans 14 amino acids. Trimming removed 0 bases from V and 9 bases from J; junction bases left unmatched: 5. Looked up from germline, CDR1 is SGHTA and CDR2 is FQGNSA. The CDR3 loop is CASSLAGTEGEQFF. The CDR3 DNA reads as TGTGCCAGCAGCTTAGCTGGGACAGAGGGTGAGCAGTTCTTC.

At least ten counts were recorded for this clonotype. The gene calls are TRBV7-9 and TRBJ2-6; D is perhaps TRBD2 (6 bases). The V end lost 2 bases, the J end lost 4 bases, and 9 bases lay between the germline ends. The germline V gene has CDR1 SEHNR and CDR2 FQNEAQ (reference sequence). The CDR3 is 15 amino acids. The CDR3 region is CASSLRGTGANVLTF. In DNA, the CDR3 is TGTGCCAGCAGCTTACGGGGGACCGGGGCCAACGTCCTGACTTTC.

The V and J genes are TRBV4-1 and TRBJ1-6; 8 nucleotides line up with TRBD1. V was pared by 5 bases and J by 6 bases, with 6 bases of the junction left unmatched. Germline CDR1 and CDR2: MGHRA and YSYEKL. This CDR3 has 15 amino acids. CDR3 in DNA: TGCGCCAGCAGCTCGTACAGGGGGACTAATTCACCCCTCCACTTT. Translation: CASSSYRGTNSPLHF.

The gene calls are TRBV4-3 and TRBJ2-1, with TRBD2 matching over 13 bases. The CDR3 sequence is 15 residues long. Trimming removed 3 bases from V and 7 bases from J; junction bases left unmatched: 3. Germline assignment: CDR1 LGHNA and CDR2 YSLEER. The CDR3 region is CASSQTSGGLNEQFF. The CDR3 DNA follows: TGCGCCAGCAGCCAGACTAGCGGGGGGCTAAATGAGCAGTTCTTC.

This clonotype was picked up a small number of times. The chain links TRBV18 to TRBJ2-7; D is possibly TRBD1 or TRBD2 (5 bases each). The germline V and J ends were trimmed by 4 bases and 7 bases, with 17 bases remaining between them. The CDR3 totals 14 residues. Germline V gives CDR1 KGHSH, CDR2 LQKENI. The chain's CDR3 is CASSLGPRTREQYV. The CDR3, as DNA: TGTGCCAGCTCACTGGGGCCGAGAACTAGGGAGCAGTACGTC.

The chain couples TRBV9 to TRBJ2-2; D uncertain. V gave up 0 bases and J gave up 6 bases, with 6 bases separating them. CDR3 length: 13 amino acids. Germline V gene sequence: CDR1 SGDLS, CDR2 YYNGEE. The CDR3 DNA follows: TGTGCCAGCAGCGTAGTCCAGGCCGGGGAGCTGTTTTTT. Translating it yields CASSVVQAGELFF.